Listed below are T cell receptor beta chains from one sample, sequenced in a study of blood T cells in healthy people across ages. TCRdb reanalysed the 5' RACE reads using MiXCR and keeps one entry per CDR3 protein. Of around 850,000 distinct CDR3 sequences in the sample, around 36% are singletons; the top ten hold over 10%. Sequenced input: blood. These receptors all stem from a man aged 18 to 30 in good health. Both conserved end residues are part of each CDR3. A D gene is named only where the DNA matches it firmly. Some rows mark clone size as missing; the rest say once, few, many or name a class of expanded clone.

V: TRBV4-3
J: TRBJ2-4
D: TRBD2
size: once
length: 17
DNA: TGCGCCAGCAGCCATGGACTAGCGGGGGAAATGGGGAACATTCAGTACTTC
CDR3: CASSHGLAGEMGNIQYF

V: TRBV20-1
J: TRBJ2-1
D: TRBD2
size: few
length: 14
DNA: TGCAGTGCTTATCCGGGACTAGCGATCCATGAGCAGTTCTTC
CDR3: CSAYPGLAIHEQFF

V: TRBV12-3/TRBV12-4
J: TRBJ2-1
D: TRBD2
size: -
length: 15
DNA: TGTGCCAGCAGTCCCATAGCGGGGGTATACAATGAGCAGTTCTTC
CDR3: CASSPIAGVYNEQFF

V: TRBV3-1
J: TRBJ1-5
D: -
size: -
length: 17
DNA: TGTGCCAGCAGTCGGGAGACCCGGCGGGTTTACAATCAGCCCCAGCATTTT
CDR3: CASSRETRRVYNQPQHF

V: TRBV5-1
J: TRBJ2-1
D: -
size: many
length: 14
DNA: TGCGCCAGCAGCCCCCCGGCATCCTACAATGAGCAGTTCTTC
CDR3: CASSPPASYNEQFF

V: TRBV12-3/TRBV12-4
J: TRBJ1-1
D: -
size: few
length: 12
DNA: TGTGCCAGCAGTGGGGGTGTCACTGAAGCTTTCTTT
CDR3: CASSGGVTEAFF

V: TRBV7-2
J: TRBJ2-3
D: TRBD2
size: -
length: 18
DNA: TGTGCCAGCAGCTTAGATTCGGCTAGCGGATCTAGCACAGATACGCAGTATTTT
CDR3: CASSLDSASGSSTDTQYF

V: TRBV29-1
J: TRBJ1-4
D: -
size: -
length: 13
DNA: TGCAGCGTCGCTACAGTAGTCGATGAAAAACTGTTTTTT
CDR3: CSVATVVDEKLFF

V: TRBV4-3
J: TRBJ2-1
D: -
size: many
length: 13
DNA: TGCGCCAGCAGCCTCGACATCTACAATGAGCAGTTCTTC
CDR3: CASSLDIYNEQFF

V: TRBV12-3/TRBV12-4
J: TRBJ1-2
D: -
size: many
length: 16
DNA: TGTGCCAGCAGTCCCATGGGCGGGTCGGGAATTTATGGCTACACCTTC
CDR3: CASSPMGGSGIYGYTF

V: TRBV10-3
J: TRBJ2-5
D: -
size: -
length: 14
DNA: TGTGCCATCAGTGAAAACAAAGTTAAAGAGACCCAGTACTTC
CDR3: CAISENKVKETQYF

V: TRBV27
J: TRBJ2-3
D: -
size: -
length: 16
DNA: TGTGCCAGCAGTTTATTCGCAGGCGCAAGCACAGATACGCAGTATTTT
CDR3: CASSLFAGASTDTQYF

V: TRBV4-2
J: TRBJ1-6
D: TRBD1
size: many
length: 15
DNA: TGTGCCAGCAGCCAAGACGACAGGGCGGATTCACCCCTCCACTTT
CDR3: CASSQDDRADSPLHF

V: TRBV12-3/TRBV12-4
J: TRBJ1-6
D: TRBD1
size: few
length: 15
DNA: TGTGCCAGCAGTAGCCGGGACAGCAAAACTTCACCCCTCCACTTT
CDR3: CASSSRDSKTSPLHF

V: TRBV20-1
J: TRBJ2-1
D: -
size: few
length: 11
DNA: TGCAGTGCTAGAGAGGGATGTCAGCAGTTCTTC
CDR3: CSAREGCQQFF

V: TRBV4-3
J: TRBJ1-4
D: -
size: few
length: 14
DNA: TGCGCCAGCTTGAACAGGGCAACTAATGAAAAACTGTTTTTT
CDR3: CASLNRATNEKLFF

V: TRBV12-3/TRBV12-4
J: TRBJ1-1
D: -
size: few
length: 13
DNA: TGTGCCAGCAGTTTTCAGTTGAACACTGAAGCTTTCTTT
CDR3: CASSFQLNTEAFF

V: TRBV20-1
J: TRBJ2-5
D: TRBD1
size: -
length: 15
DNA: TGCAGTGTCGAGCCGGGACAGGGGACCAAAAAGACCCAGTACTTC
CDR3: CSVEPGQGTKKTQYF

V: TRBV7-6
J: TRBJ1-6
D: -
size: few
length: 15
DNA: TGTGCCAGCAGCTTAGAGGCTGCGAGTGGTACTCCCCTCCACTTT
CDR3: CASSLEAASGTPLHF

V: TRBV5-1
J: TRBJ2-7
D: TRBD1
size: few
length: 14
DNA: TGCGCCAGCAGCGGCCGGGACAGGGCCTACGAGCAGTACTTC
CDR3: CASSGRDRAYEQYF

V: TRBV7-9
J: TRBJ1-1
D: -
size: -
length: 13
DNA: TGTGCCAGCAGCCCCTACAGTGGGGTTGAAGCTTTCTTT
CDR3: CASSPYSGVEAFF

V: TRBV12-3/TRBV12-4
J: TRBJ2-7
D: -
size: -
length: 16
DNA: TGTGCCAGCAGTTTAGCCGGGGGTAGCCAAACCTACGAGCAGTACTTC
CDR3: CASSLAGGSQTYEQYF

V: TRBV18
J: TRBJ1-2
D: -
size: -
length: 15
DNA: TGTGCCAGCTCACCACAGGGACCCTCTAACTATGGCTACACCTTC
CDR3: CASSPQGPSNYGYTF

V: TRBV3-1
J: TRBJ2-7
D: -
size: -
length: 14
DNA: TGTGCCAGCAGCCAAGAGGGTGGGAGGTACGAGCAGTACTTC
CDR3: CASSQEGGRYEQYF

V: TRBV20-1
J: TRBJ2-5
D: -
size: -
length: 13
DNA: TGCAGTGCTTCCCGGGGTATTCAAGAGACCCAGTACTTC
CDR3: CSASRGIQETQYF

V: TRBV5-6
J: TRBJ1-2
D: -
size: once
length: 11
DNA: TGTGCCAGCAGCTCGACGGTGGTATACACCTTC
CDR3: CASSSTVVYTF

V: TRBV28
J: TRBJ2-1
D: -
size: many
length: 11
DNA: TGTGCCAGCAGTTTAGACCGGGAGCAGTTCTTC
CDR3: CASSLDREQFF

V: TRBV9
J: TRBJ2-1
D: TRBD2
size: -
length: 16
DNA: TGTGCCAGCAGCGTAGGCCTAGCGGGGGTATGGGATGAGCAGTTCTTC
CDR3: CASSVGLAGVWDEQFF

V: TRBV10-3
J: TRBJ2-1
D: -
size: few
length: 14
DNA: TGTGCCATCAGTGAGTCGGGCCTATACAATGAGCAGTTCTTC
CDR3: CAISESGLYNEQFF

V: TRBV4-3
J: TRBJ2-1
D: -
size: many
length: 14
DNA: TGCGCCAGCAGCCAAGGGCTCGAGTCCAATGAGCAGTTCTTC
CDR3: CASSQGLESNEQFF

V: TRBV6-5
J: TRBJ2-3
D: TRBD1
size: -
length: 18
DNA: TGTGCCAGCAGTTACTCGAAATGGACAGGGGGGTCAGACGATACGCAGTATTTT
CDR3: CASSYSKWTGGSDDTQYF

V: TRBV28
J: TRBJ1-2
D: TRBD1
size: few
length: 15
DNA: TGTGCCAGCAGTTTAGTCCAGGGACAGGGGAGCGGCTACACCTTC
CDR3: CASSLVQGQGSGYTF

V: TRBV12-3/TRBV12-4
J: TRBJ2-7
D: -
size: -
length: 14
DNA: TGTGCCAGCAGTTTATGGACGCCTAACTACGAGCAGTACTTC
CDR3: CASSLWTPNYEQYF

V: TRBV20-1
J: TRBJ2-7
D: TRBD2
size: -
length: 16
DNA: TGCAGTGCTAGAAGGACTAGCGGGGAGTCCTACAATGAGCAGTACTTC
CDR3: CSARRTSGESYNEQYF

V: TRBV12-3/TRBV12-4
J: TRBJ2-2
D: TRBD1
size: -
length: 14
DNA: TGTGCCACCCAGGACAGGGCGAACACCGGGGAGCTGTTTTTT
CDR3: CATQDRANTGELFF

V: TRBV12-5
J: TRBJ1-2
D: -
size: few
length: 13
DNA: TGTGCTAGTGGTTTGGGGAGCTTCTATGGCTACACCTTC
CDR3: CASGLGSFYGYTF

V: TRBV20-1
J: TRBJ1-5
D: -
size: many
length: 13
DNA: TGCAGTGCTAGAGATAGCAGGAATCAGCCCCAGCATTTT
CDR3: CSARDSRNQPQHF

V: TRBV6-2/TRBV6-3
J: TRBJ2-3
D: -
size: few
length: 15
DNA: TGTGCCAGCAGTTACATCGCACTTGGCACAGATACGCAGTATTTT
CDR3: CASSYIALGTDTQYF

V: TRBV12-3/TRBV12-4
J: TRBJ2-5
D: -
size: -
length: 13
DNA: TGTGCCAGCAGTGTAGATAGGGAAGAGACCCAGTACTTC
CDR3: CASSVDREETQYF

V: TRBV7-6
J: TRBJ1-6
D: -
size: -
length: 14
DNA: TGTGCCAGCAGATTCGGGGGGACTGAATCACCCCTCCACTTT
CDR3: CASRFGGTESPLHF

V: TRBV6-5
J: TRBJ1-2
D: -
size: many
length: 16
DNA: TGTGCCAGCAGTTACGGGAGGGGGGAGGTTAACTATGGCTACACCTTC
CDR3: CASSYGRGEVNYGYTF

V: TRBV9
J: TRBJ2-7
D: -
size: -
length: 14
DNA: TGTGCCAGCAGCGTAACCTTTGGCAGGGGCGAGCAGTACTTC
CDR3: CASSVTFGRGEQYF

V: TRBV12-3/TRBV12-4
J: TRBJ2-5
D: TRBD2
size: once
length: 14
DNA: TGTGCCAGCAGTCTGGACGGGAGGTTAGAGACCCAGTACTTC
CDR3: CASSLDGRLETQYF

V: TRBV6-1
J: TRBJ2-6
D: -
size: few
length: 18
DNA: TGTGCCAGCAGTCCCGCCGGGACGGGTAGCTCTGGGGCCAACGTCCTGACTTTC
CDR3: CASSPAGTGSSGANVLTF

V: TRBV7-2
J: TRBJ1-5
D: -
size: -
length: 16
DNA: TGTGCCAGCAGCTTAGATTTCCCGGGGATGGGTCAGCTCCAGCATTTT
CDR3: CASSLDFPGMGQLQHF

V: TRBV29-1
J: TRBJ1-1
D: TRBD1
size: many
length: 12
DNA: TGCAGCGTTGAGGCAGGGGGTACTGAAGCTTTCTTT
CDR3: CSVEAGGTEAFF

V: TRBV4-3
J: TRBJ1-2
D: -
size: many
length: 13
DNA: TGCGCCAGCAGCCAGACGCGTTTCTATGGCTACACCTTC
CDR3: CASSQTRFYGYTF

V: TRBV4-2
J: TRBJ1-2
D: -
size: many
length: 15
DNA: TGTGCCAGCAGCCCGGAAAAGGGGGGGCTTTATGGCTACACCTTC
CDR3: CASSPEKGGLYGYTF

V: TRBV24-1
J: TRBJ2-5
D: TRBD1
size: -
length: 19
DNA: TGTGCCACCAGTGATTATGGCAGAAACACAGGGGGCGTGCGGGAGACCCAGTACTTC
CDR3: CATSDYGRNTGGVRETQYF

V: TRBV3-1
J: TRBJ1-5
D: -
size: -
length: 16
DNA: TGTGCCAGCAGCCAAGGGGACGGGGAAGGCAATCAGCCCCAGCATTTT
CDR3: CASSQGDGEGNQPQHF

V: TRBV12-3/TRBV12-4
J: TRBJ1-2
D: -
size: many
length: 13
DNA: TGTGCCAGCAGCTTTGGGGAATCTTATGGCTACACCTTC
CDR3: CASSFGESYGYTF

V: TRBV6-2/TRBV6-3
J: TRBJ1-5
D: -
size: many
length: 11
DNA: TGTGCCAGCCTAAGCAATCAGCCCCAGCATTTT
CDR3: CASLSNQPQHF

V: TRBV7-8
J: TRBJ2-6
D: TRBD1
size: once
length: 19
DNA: TGTGCCAGCAGCTGGGACAGAATCCAAATCTCATCTGGGGCCAACGTCCCGACTTTC
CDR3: CASSWDRIQISSGANVPTF

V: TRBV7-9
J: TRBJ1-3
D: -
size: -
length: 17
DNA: TGTGCCAGCAGCCAATTAGACAGCTTTTTCTCTGGAAACACCATATATTTT
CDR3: CASSQLDSFFSGNTIYF

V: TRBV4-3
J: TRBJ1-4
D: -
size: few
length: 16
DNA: TGCGCCAGCAGCCAAGATATGGGCGGGACTAATGAAAAACTGTTTTTT
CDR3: CASSQDMGGTNEKLFF